These 9 T cell receptor beta chains came from one sample sequenced in a study of blood T cell repertoires in COVID-19. TCRdb's table, derived via immunoSEQ multiplex PCR, lists solely in-frame clones and lacks some. This table has 250,000 to 300,000 clones, 80% to 90% appearing once. Sequences were obtained from PBMCs or T cells enriched from blood (not recorded which). These receptors came from a woman between 50 and 59 years old who had recovered from COVID-19.

This rearrangement joins TRBV11-2 to TRBJ2-1, with D possibly being TRBD1 (6 bases). CDR3 length equals 13 residues. Deletions cut 5 bases from V and 6 bases from J, with 11 bases between. Germline CDR1 SGHAT, CDR2 FQNNGV. CDR3 in DNA: TGTGCCAGCAGCCGAGGGACATTCAATGAGCAGTTCTTC. This translates into CASSRGTFNEQFF.

This chain's CDR3 is CASSQDSGGAIGKKLFF. CDR3 coding DNA: TGTGCCAGCAGCCAAGATTCGGGGGGGGCTATCGGGAAAAAACTGTTTTTT. The chain combines TRBV4-2 with TRBJ1-4; possibly TRBD1 for D (6 bases). Germline V gene data show CDR1 as LGHNA and CDR2 as YNFKEQ. The CDR3 is made up of 17 amino acids. The germline V and J ends were trimmed by 0 bases and 9 bases, with 20 bases remaining between them.

The J gene is TRBJ1-6, the V gene TRBV9; a possible D gene is TRBD1 (5 bases). Germline assignment: CDR1 SGDLS and CDR2 YYNGEE. The V and J ends lost 0 bases and 9 bases respectively, with 13 bases between them. This CDR3 is built from 15 residues. The chain's CDR3 is CASSVDGGIVSPLHF. As DNA, the CDR3 is TGTGCCAGCAGCGTAGATGGGGGGATAGTTTCACCCCTCCACTTT.

J is TRBJ2-3 and V is TRBV6-4, with 8 bases matching TRBD1. Losses at the gene ends were 5 bases for V and 1 base for J; bases not matched to a gene: 5. Per the germline V gene, CDR1 is MRHNA and CDR2 is SNTAGT. The CDR3 consists of 15 residues. The CDR3 nucleotides read TGTGCCAGCAGTCCGGACAGGGCGGGCACAGATACGCAGTATTTT. It is translated as CASSPDRAGTDTQYF.

V usage is TRBV19 and J usage is TRBJ2-7; 10 bases agree with TRBD1. Germline V gives CDR1 LNHDA, CDR2 SQIVND (reference sequence). Trimming cost V 6 bases and J 3 bases; bases outside gene matches: 11. This CDR3 comprises 16 residues. CDR3 amino acids: CASSPDRGQGYYEQYF. CDR3 nucleotides: TGTGCCAGTAGCCCCGACAGGGGGCAAGGGTACTACGAGCAGTACTTC.

The J gene is TRBJ2-7, the V gene TRBV12-5, with 12 bases that match TRBD2. The trim removed 0 bases at V and 4 bases at J, leaving 10 bases unmatched. CDR1 is LGHNT, CDR2 FRNRAP, per germline. The CDR3 loop spans 18 amino acids. The CDR3 DNA reads as TGTGCTAGTGGTTTGGTACCTTCGACTAGCGGGAGAAGTTACGAGCAGTACTTC. It encodes CASGLVPSTSGRSYEQYF.

The rearrangement links TRBV2 to TRBJ1-2, with 9 bases identical to TRBD1. The germline V gene encodes CDR1 SNHLY and CDR2 FYNNEI. This CDR3 comprises 13 residues. J was trimmed by 8 bases and V by 4 bases; bases with no gene match: 5. The CDR3 protein is CASSAQGATGYTF. DNA of the CDR3: TGTGCCAGCAGTGCACAGGGGGCCACCGGCTACACCTTC.

The CDR3 region has the DNA TGTGCCAGCAGTCTTAGCGGGTGGAGCTCCTACAATGAGCAGTTCTTC. Its translation is CASSLSGWSSYNEQFF. The genes are TRBV6-2 or TRBV6-3 and TRBJ2-1; TRBD2 agrees at 7 bases. The V gene's germline CDR1 is MNHEY and CDR2 SVGEGT. This CDR3 comprises 16 residues. The V gene end was trimmed by 5 bases and the J gene end by 0 bases; junction bases not matched to a gene: 7.

This clone has a handful of counts. The chain uses TRBV7-9 and TRBJ1-6; D perhaps matches TRBD1 (6 bases). The CDR3 consists of 15 residues. Trimming removed 1 base at V and 10 bases at J, with 14 bases between. Germline V lookup: CDR1 SEHNR, CDR2 FQNEAQ (reference sequence). Here the CDR3 reads CASSLGDIGGSPLHF. Written as DNA, the CDR3 is TGTGCCAGCAGCTTAGGCGATATAGGGGGATCACCCCTCCACTTT.